The entry below describes one T cell receptor beta chain. Between the trimmed V and J ends, which lost 0 bases and 1 base, there was a span of 12 bases. CDR1 is GTSNPN, CDR2 SVGIG, per germline (reference sequence). This CDR3 spans 15 amino acids. This sample is part of a study of cytomegalovirus exposure and HLA in healthy donors. PCR was performed using 60 Vbeta and 13 Jbeta primers. Repertoires were generated with immunoSEQ multiplex PCR, while TCRdb's copy carries only in-frame clones and drops some. The table counts 100,000 to 150,000 clones; 2.5% to 3% lies in the top ten. Sample: PBMCs. This TCR came from a man aged 25-45 years in good health and CMV-seronegative. The V call is TRBV30, the J call TRBJ2-5; no clear D. The CDR3 here is CAWSVLRGPQETQYF. The CDR3 coding sequence is TGTGCCTGGAGTGTACTGCGAGGCCCCCAAGAGACCCAGTACTTC. Complete variable domain (other parts from reference TRBV30 and TRBJ2-5): SQTIHQWPATLVQPVGSPLSLECTVEGTSNPNLYWYRQAAGRGLQLLFYSVGIGQISSEVPQNLSASRPQDRQFILSSKKLLLSDSGFYLCAWSVLRGPQETQYFGPGTRLLVL.